What follows is one T cell receptor (beta chain) and its context. This entry belongs to a study of blood T cell repertoires in COVID-19. Sequencing was performed with immunoSEQ multiplex PCR; in TCRdb, only in-frame clones are kept and a portion is missing. In the table there are about 76,000 clones, almost 85% of which are singletons. Deletions cut 6 bases from V and 4 bases from J, with 12 bases between. CDR3 size: 13 residues. Per the germline V gene, CDR1 is SNHLY and CDR2 is FYNNEI. The sample comprised peripheral blood. The V gene is TRBV2, the J gene TRBJ1-2; D ambiguous. The TCR sequence derives from a man aged 50-59 years with COVID-19, enrolled during active disease. CDR3 sequence: CASSYDIGYGYTF. The DNA for the CDR3 is TGTGCCAGCAGCTACGACATCGGCTATGGCTACACCTTC. The whole variable domain, filled in from reference TRBV2 and TRBJ1-2, reads EPEVTQTPSHQVTQMGQEVILRCVPISNHLYFYWYRQILGQKVEFLVSFYNNEISEKSEIFDDQFSVERPDGSNFTLKIRSTKLEDSAMYFCASSYDIGYGYTFGSGTRLTVV.